Presented here are 29 T cell receptor beta chains from one specimen sequenced in a study of monozygotic twins with inflammatory bowel disease. TCRdb re-called the 5' RACE reads and gives one entry per CDR3 protein, without DNA. The listing contains some 300,000 distinct CDR3 sequences. Specimen: blood. These receptors all come from a human donor with ulcerative colitis or Crohn's disease, or a healthy co-twin of an affected twin (not recorded which).

The rearrangement uses TRBV29-1 and TRBJ1-5; no DNA is available, so the TRBD1 call from TCRdb remains unchecked. This CDR3 has 14 residues. CDR1 and CDR2 (germline): SQVTM, ANQGSEA. CDR3 sequence: CSVEEQGSNQPQHF.

The chain uses TRBV5-1 and TRBJ2-5; TCRdb indicates TRBD2, and absent DNA this call remains unverified. The CDR3 sequence is 14 residues long. Germline V gene lookup returns CDR1 SGHRS and CDR2 YFSETQ. The CDR3 is CASSSGGTQETQYF.

The rearrangement links TRBV12-3 or TRBV12-4 to TRBJ1-6; TCRdb outputs TRBD1, but without DNA this stays unchecked. The CDR3 runs to 14 residues. CDR3 protein: CASTLADKISPLHF.

The V and J genes are TRBV20-1 and TRBJ2-5; TCRdb outputs TRBD1, but without DNA this stays unchecked. CDR3 length: 14 residues. CDR1 is DFQATT and CDR2 is SNEGSKA in the germline V gene (reference sequence). The CDR3 loop is CSARGDRQKETQYF.

The chain joins TRBV20-1 to TRBJ2-7. Germline V CDR1 and CDR2: DFQATT, SNEGSKA (reference sequence). This CDR3 is 13 amino acids long. The CDR3 protein is CSARSGFSYEQYF.

V and J are TRBV28 and TRBJ2-1. CDR1 and CDR2 from the germline V gene are MDHEN and SYDVKM. There are 12 residues in the CDR3. The CDR3 spells CASFGSRDEQFF.

The chain uses TRBV21-1 and TRBJ2-2. TRBV21-1 represents a pseudogene. CDR3 length: 20 residues. The CDR3 region is CASNEVRGCGCDVWYGELFF.

The chain is built from TRBV15 and TRBJ1-1; absent DNA, TCRdb's TRBD1 call cannot be checked. Per germline, CDR1 LNHNV and CDR2 YYDKDF (reference sequence). The CDR3 totals 14 residues. The CDR3 sequence: CATSREIGRDEAFF.

The chain has TRBV2 and TRBJ1-6. This CDR3 has 15 amino acids. Germline V lookup: CDR1 SNHLY, CDR2 FYNNEI. The chain's CDR3 is CASSEALMANPPLHF.

The chain is built from TRBV7-7 and TRBJ2-2; without DNA, the TCRdb call of TRBD1 cannot be checked. The CDR3 sequence is 13 residues long. Germline CDR1 and CDR2: SSHAT and FNYEAQ (reference sequence). CDR3 sequence: CASSWAEAGELFF.

The CDR3 sequence: CTTGTSSGANVLTF. The chain recombines TRBV6-2 or TRBV6-3 with TRBJ2-6; the TCRdb D gene call, TRBD2, has no DNA to confirm it. The germline V gene has CDR1 MNHEY and CDR2 SVGEGT. The CDR3 contains 14 residues.

The V gene is TRBV7-8, the J gene TRBJ2-5; the TCRdb call, TRBD2, lacks DNA for checking. The CDR3 is 18 residues long. CDR1 SGHVS and CDR2 FQNEAQ come from the germline V gene. This CDR3 reads CASSFGLAGGRNQETQYF.

The rearrangement uses TRBV5-1 and TRBJ2-1. Germline CDR1 and CDR2: SGHRS and YFSETQ. The CDR3 is made up of 15 amino acids. The CDR3: CASSFADISYNEQFF.

The chain recombines TRBV28 with TRBJ1-1; there is no DNA to check the TCRdb D call of TRBD1. Germline CDR1 is MDHEN and CDR2 is SYDVKM. This CDR3 is 13 amino acids long. The CDR3 sequence is CASSFAGGQGAFF.

The J gene is TRBJ2-2, the V gene TRBV20-1; the TRBD1 assignment by TCRdb is unverifiable without DNA. Germline V gives CDR1 DFQATT, CDR2 SNEGSKA (reference sequence). The CDR3 loop spans 12 amino acids. The chain's CDR3 is CSASRGAGELFF.

The chain joins TRBV4-3 to TRBJ2-7. Germline V lookup: CDR1 LGHNA, CDR2 YSLEER. This CDR3 region has 13 residues. CDR3 sequence: CASSQDLSGGQYF.

This chain connects TRBV4-3 to TRBJ2-7. In germline, CDR1 is LGHNA, CDR2 YSLEER. The CDR3 extends over 13 amino acids. This CDR3 is CASSQDSGYEQYF.

The V and J genes are TRBV6-2 or TRBV6-3 and TRBJ1-1. In germline, CDR1 is MNHEY, CDR2 SVGEGT. CDR3 length: 12 amino acids. The CDR3 region is CASSYASTEAFF.

The rearrangement links TRBV29-1 to TRBJ1-1; as DNA is missing, the TRBD1 call by TCRdb cannot be tested. The germline V gene has CDR1 SQVTM and CDR2 ANQGSEA. There are 14 residues in the CDR3. This CDR3 is CSVELRQGLYEAFF.

This chain links TRBV28 with TRBJ2-7. Germline V gene sequence: CDR1 MDHEN, CDR2 SYDVKM. The CDR3 is made up of 11 amino acids. Here the CDR3 reads CASNGLYEQYF.

This chain uses TRBV24-1 with TRBJ2-1; TCRdb designates TRBD1, a call that cannot be tested without DNA. Germline CDR1 KGHDR, CDR2 SFDVKD. The CDR3 extends over 15 amino acids. CDR3 sequence: CATSDPLGRTNEQFF.

The V and J genes are TRBV5-6 and TRBJ1-6; TCRdb indicates TRBD1, and absent DNA this call remains unverified. The germline CDR1 and CDR2 sequences are SGHDT and YYEEEE. CDR3 size: 13 residues. The CDR3 spells CASSSGGPGPLHF.

The chain employs TRBV5-1 and TRBJ2-7; the D call from TCRdb, TRBD1, cannot be confirmed without DNA. CDR3 length: 15 amino acids. Germline V gene lookup returns CDR1 SGHRS and CDR2 YFSETQ. CDR3: CASSITGAPSYEQYF.

The chain joins TRBV24-1 to TRBJ2-3; absent DNA, TCRdb's TRBD1 call cannot be checked. Germline values: CDR1 KGHDR, CDR2 SFDVKD. CDR3 size: 16 residues. The CDR3: CATSDPPGGGTDTQYF.

The rearrangement links TRBV27 to TRBJ2-3; as DNA is missing, the TRBD2 call by TCRdb cannot be tested. CDR1 and CDR2 from the germline V gene are MNHEY and SMNVEV (reference sequence). The CDR3 is 14 amino acids. CDR3 residues: CATVVAGGSDTQYF.

The V gene is TRBV3-1, the J gene TRBJ1-6; TCRdb names TRBD1, which stays unverified in the absence of DNA. The CDR3 extends over 14 amino acids. CDR1 and CDR2 from the germline V gene are LGHDT and YNNKEL (reference sequence). CDR3 amino acids: CASSLRESNSPLHF.

The V call is TRBV4-1, the J call TRBJ2-1. The germline gives CDR1 MGHRA, CDR2 YSYEKL. CDR3 length equals 14 residues. The CDR3 sequence is CASSQVLERDEQFF.

The chain has TRBV20-1 and TRBJ2-1; TCRdb's assignment of TRBD2 cannot be checked, as there is no DNA. CDR1 is DFQATT, CDR2 SNEGSKA, per germline (reference sequence). This CDR3 comprises 16 residues. The CDR3 loop reads CSATGLAGTWDNEQFF.

This chain uses TRBV19 with TRBJ2-7. Germline CDR1 is LNHDA and CDR2 is SQIVND (reference sequence). This CDR3 is 14 amino acids long. This CDR3 is CASSITSSSYEQYF.